This is a list of T cell receptor beta chains from one sample in a study of cytomegalovirus exposure and HLA in healthy donors. The assay was immunoSEQ multiplex PCR, and TCRdb's table has in-frame clones only and misses some. This sample has 150,000 or so clones, with 74% found just once. Sequencing was carried out using PBMCs. These receptors were collected from a male donor in good health and CMV-seronegative. The CDR3 runs from the conserved cysteine through the conserved F or W. The D gene is left open where the match is weak. A row's size may be missing; if present it is once, few, many or a size class.

V gene	J gene	clone size	D gene	CDR3 DNA	CDR3 protein
TRBV7-6	TRBJ2-1	.	TRBD2	TGTGCCAGCAGCTTAGGCCTAGCGGACGTCAATGAGCAGTTCTTC	CASSLGLADVNEQFF
TRBV27	TRBJ2-7	.	.	TGTGCCAGCAGTTGGGGAGGTAGCTCCTACGAGCAGTACTTC	CASSWGGSSYEQYF
TRBV9	TRBJ2-2	.	.	TGTGCCAGCAGCGCCGACTCCCTCACCGGGGAGCTGTTTTTT	CASSADSLTGELFF
TRBV10-3	TRBJ1-5	.	.	TGTGCCATCAGTGCAGGGTTCAATCAGCCCCAGCATTTT	CAISAGFNQPQHF
TRBV7-2	TRBJ2-3	.	TRBD1	TGTGCCAGTGGACAGGTGAATTCAGATACGCAGTATTTT	CASGQVNSDTQYF
TRBV5-5	TRBJ2-5	.	.	TGTGCCAGCAGCTTACTAATACAAGAGACCCAGTACTTC	CASSLLIQETQYF
TRBV5-4	TRBJ2-2	.	TRBD1	TGTGCCAGCAGGGCCGGGGACAGGAGGAACACCGGGGAGCTGTTTTTT	CASRAGDRRNTGELFF
TRBV30	TRBJ2-5	.	TRBD2	TGTGCCTGGAGCCGGGGGGGAAACCAAGAGACCCAGTACTTC	CAWSRGGNQETQYF
TRBV20-1	TRBJ2-7	.	.	TGCAGTGCTGATTTTAGCGACGAGCAGTACTTC	CSADFSDEQYF
TRBV9	TRBJ1-2	few	TRBD1	TGTGCCAGCAGCGCACGACAGGGGGCGGATGGCTACACCTTC	CASSARQGADGYTF
TRBV5-1	TRBJ2-6	.	.	TGCGCCAGCAGCCACCCAGGGTCTGGGGCCAACGTCCTGACTTTC	CASSHPGSGANVLTF
TRBV27	TRBJ1-2	.	.	TGTGCCAGCAGTTCCCCGGCTGGTGGAAGCGATGGCTACACCTTC	CASSSPAGGSDGYTF
TRBV7-6	TRBJ1-1	once	TRBD1	TGTGCCAGCAGCCCGGGACAGGGGCCAACTGAAGCTTTCTTT	CASSPGQGPTEAFF
TRBV6-1	TRBJ2-3	.	TRBD2	TGTGCCAGCAGGGCGGGGGAAGGGACAGATACGCAGTATTTT	CASRAGEGTDTQYF
TRBV18	TRBJ1-2	.	.	TGTGCCAGCTCACCACGAGTTGGAGAGGGCTACACCTTC	CASSPRVGEGYTF
TRBV30	TRBJ1-3	.	.	TGTGCCTGGAGCCAAGGACGGGGGAGCTCTGGAAACACCATATATTTT	CAWSQGRGSSGNTIYF
TRBV19	TRBJ2-1	.	TRBD2	TGTGCCAGTAGTCGACCGGGACTATTGTTTCAGTTCTTC	CASSRPGLLFQFF
TRBV5-1	TRBJ1-4	.	.	TGCGCCAGCAGCCCGACAGGACCCCCTTCTAATGAAAAACTGTTTTTT	CASSPTGPPSNEKLFF
TRBV9	TRBJ1-3	.	.	TGTGCCAGCAGCGCGGAAAGACAGGCTACCTCTGGAAACACCATATATTTT	CASSAERQATSGNTIYF
TRBV5-1	TRBJ2-7	few	TRBD2	TGCGCCAGCAGCTTGGATAGTGGTATTAGCGGGGGCTACGAGCAGTACTTC	CASSLDSGISGGYEQYF
TRBV27	TRBJ2-1	.	TRBD2	TGTGCCAGCAGTTTCTTCCGGCGGGAGGGTTACAATGAGCAGTTCTTC	CASSFFRREGYNEQFF
TRBV7-3	TRBJ2-5	.	TRBD1	TGTGCCAGCAGCTTAGCCGGGACAGGGATTACAGAGACCCAGTACTTC	CASSLAGTGITETQYF
TRBV14	TRBJ1-6	.	.	TGTGCCAGCAGCCAAGGGAGCTCCTATAATTCACCCCTCCACTTT	CASSQGSSYNSPLHF
TRBV7-2	TRBJ1-3	.	TRBD1	TGTGCCAGCAGCCTCCGGACAGGGGGAAACACCATATATTTT	CASSLRTGGNTIYF
TRBV6-5	TRBJ1-1	.	.	TGTGCCAGCAGACCGCGGGACCGGGTTTTAGGGGCTTTCTTT	CASRPRDRVLGAFF
TRBV11-3	TRBJ2-1	.	TRBD1	TGTGCCAGCAGCCCTGGCTCAGGGGGCTTTTATGAGCAGTTCTTC	CASSPGSGGFYEQFF
TRBV4-1	TRBJ2-7	.	.	TGCGCCAGCAGCCAAGTCGCACAGAATTCCTACGAGCAGTACTTC	CASSQVAQNSYEQYF
TRBV30	TRBJ1-1	.	.	TGTGCCTGGGGTGAACAGCTAGAAGCTTTCTTT	CAWGEQLEAFF
TRBV28	TRBJ1-4	.	.	TGTGCCAGCAGTTCCCTGAGGGAAAAACTGTTTTTT	CASSSLREKLFF
TRBV19	TRBJ2-1	.	TRBD1	TGTGCCAGTAGCAAGGGACAGGGCTACAATGAGCAGTTCTTC	CASSKGQGYNEQFF
TRBV9	TRBJ2-7	.	TRBD1	TGTGCCAGCAGCGCCCAGACAGGGGCAACTGGAGAGCAGTACTTC	CASSAQTGATGEQYF
TRBV28	TRBJ2-7	.	.	TGTGCCAGCAGTTTATATCGGCAGGGAGGATACGAGCAGTACTTC	CASSLYRQGGYEQYF
TRBV10-3	TRBJ2-1	.	TRBD2	TGTGCCATCAGTGAGTCTTTACGGGGCGGGGGGACTTCCTACAATGAGCAGTTCTTC	CAISESLRGGGTSYNEQFF
TRBV5-4	TRBJ1-6	.	.	TGTGCCAGCAGCTTTTTGACGGGAGGGGGTTCACCCCTCCACTTT	CASSFLTGGGSPLHF
TRBV30	TRBJ1-1	.	.	TGTGCCTGGAGTGGTACTGACAGAGAAGCTTTCTTT	CAWSGTDREAFF
TRBV27	TRBJ2-1	.	.	TGTGCCAGCACCCCTAGGGCAGGGGCCTACAATGAGCAGTTCTTC	CASTPRAGAYNEQFF
TRBV27	TRBJ2-3	.	.	TGTGCCAGCAATGGAGTCTACAACACAGATACGCAGTATTTT	CASNGVYNTDTQYF
TRBV11-2	TRBJ2-7	.	TRBD1	TGTGCCAGCAGCTTAGGGACAGGATACTACGAGCAGTACTTC	CASSLGTGYYEQYF
TRBV4-3	TRBJ2-4	few	.	TGCGCCAGCAGCCAAGATAACCCCGCCAGAAAAAGGGGAAACATTCAGTACTTC	CASSQDNPARKRGNIQYF
TRBV19	TRBJ2-1	.	TRBD2	TGTGCCAGTAGTATAGTACTAGCGGGCTACAATGAGCAGTTCTTC	CASSIVLAGYNEQFF
TRBV18	TRBJ2-6	.	.	TGTGCCAGCTCGCCAGGACCGGGGTCCCCGAGCTCTGGGGCCAACGTCCTGACTTTC	CASSPGPGSPSSGANVLTF
TRBV29-1	TRBJ2-2	.	TRBD2	TGCAGCGTTGAAGGACGGGGTAGCGGGGGCATAATTACCGGGGAGCTGTTTTTT	CSVEGRGSGGIITGELFF
TRBV28	TRBJ1-2	.	TRBD1	TGTGCCAGCAGCTCTCCGGGACAGGGGAGGTATGGCTACACCTTC	CASSSPGQGRYGYTF
TRBV21-1	TRBJ2-7	.	.	TGTGCCAGCAGCAAAGAATTACTAGCGGGGGGCTACGAGCAGTACTTC	CASSKELLAGGYEQYF
TRBV18	TRBJ1-3	.	TRBD1	TGTGCCAGCTCACAGGACAGGGGACGAGACACCATATATTTT	CASSQDRGRDTIYF
TRBV19	TRBJ1-3	.	TRBD1	TGTGCCAGTAGTAACAGGGGGCAGCTCGGAAACACCATATATTTT	CASSNRGQLGNTIYF
TRBV28	TRBJ2-5	.	TRBD2	TGTGCCAGCAGTTTAGTCGCCGGGAGGGGACTAGCGGGAGTTGGGACCCAGTACTTC	CASSLVAGRGLAGVGTQYF
TRBV5-4	TRBJ2-7	.	TRBD1	TGTGCCAGCAGCATCTACAGGGGAGCCTACGAGCAGTACTTC	CASSIYRGAYEQYF